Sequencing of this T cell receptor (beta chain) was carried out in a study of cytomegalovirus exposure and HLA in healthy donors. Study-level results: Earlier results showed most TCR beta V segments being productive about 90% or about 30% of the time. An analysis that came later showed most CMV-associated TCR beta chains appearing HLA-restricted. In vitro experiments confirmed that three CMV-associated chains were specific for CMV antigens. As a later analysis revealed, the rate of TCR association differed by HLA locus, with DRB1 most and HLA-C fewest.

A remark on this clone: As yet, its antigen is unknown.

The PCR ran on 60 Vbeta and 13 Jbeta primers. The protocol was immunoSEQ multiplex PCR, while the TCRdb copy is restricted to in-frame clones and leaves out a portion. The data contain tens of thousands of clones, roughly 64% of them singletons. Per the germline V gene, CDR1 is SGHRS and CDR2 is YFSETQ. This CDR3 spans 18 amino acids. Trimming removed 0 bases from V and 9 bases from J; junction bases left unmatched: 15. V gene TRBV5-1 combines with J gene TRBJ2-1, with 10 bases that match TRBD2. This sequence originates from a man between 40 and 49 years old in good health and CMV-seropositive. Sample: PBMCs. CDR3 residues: CASSLERIFLLAGAEQFF. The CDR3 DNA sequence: TGCGCCAGCAGCTTGGAAAGAATTTTTTTGCTAGCGGGGGCTGAGCAGTTCTTC.